This T cell receptor (beta chain) was profiled in a study of response to subunit inactivated influenza vaccine. Study findings and constraints: There was a suggestion from the authors that each seasonal influenza vaccination recruits few new T cells.

Each CDR3 protein gets one entry after TCRdb re-called the RT-PCR reads with MiXCR. This table has about 520,000 distinct CDR3 sequences, more than 7% appearing once. Details on this clonotype: The antigen is unknown.

Sequencing was performed on PBMCs from blood, taken around 2 years after vaccination. The source is a man aged 50 to 75 who received an inactivated influenza vaccine.

This chain's CDR3 is CSARDQGVGTDTQYF. The CDR3 coding sequence is TGCAGTGCTAGAGACCAGGGGGTCGGGACAGATACGCAGTATTTT. The chain is built from TRBV20-1 and TRBJ2-3, with 7 bases identical to TRBD1. V lost 0 bases to trimming and J lost 3 bases; unmatched junction nucleotides: 6. From germline, CDR1 is DFQATT and CDR2 SNEGSKA (reference sequence). This CDR3 contains 15 residues.